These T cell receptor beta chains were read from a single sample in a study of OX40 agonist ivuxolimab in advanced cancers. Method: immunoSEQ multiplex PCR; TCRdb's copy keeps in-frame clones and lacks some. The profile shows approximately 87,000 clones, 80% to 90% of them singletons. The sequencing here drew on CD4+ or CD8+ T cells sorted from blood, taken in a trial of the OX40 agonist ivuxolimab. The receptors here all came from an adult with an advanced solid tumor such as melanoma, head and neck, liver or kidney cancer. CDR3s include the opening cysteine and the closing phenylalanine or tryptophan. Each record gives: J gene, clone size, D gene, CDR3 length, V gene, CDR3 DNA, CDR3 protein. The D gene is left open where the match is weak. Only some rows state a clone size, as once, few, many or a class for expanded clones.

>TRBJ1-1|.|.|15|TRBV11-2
TGTGCCAGCAGCTTAGAGGTCAGGATGAACACTGAAGCTTTCTTT
CASSLEVRMNTEAFF
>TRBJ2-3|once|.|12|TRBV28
TGTGCCAGCAGGGAGGGGACAGATACGCAGTATTTT
CASREGTDTQYF
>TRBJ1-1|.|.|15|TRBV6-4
TGTGCCAGCAGAGATAACTACAGGGCGAACACTGAAGCTTTCTTT
CASRDNYRANTEAFF
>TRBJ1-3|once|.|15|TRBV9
TGTGCCAGCAGCGAAACGGGGTTTCCAGGAAACACCATATATTTT
CASSETGFPGNTIYF
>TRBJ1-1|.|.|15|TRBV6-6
TGTGCCAGCAGTGTACAAGCGATTACGAACACTGAAGCTTTCTTT
CASSVQAITNTEAFF
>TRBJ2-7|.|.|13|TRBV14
TGTGCCAGCAGTTGGGGACTCCGCTACGAGCAGTACTTC
CASSWGLRYEQYF
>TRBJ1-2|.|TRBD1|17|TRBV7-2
TGTGCCAGCAGCCCAATTGCTTACTTAAGACAGGGGGGAGGCTACACCTTC
CASSPIAYLRQGGGYTF
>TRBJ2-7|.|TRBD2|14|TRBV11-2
TGTGCCAGCAGCTTCGGGACTAGAATCTACGAGCAGTACTTC
CASSFGTRIYEQYF
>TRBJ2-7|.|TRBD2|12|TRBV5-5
TGTGCCAGCAGCAACGAGCCGGGACTAGGGTCCTTC
CASSNEPGLGSF
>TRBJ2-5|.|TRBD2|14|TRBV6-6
TGTGCCAGCAGGGGTTTGGGGGCGGGAGGGACCCAGTACTTC
CASRGLGAGGTQYF
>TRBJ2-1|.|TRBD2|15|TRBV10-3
TGTGCCACCAGAATCGGGACTAGCGGGGCGAATGAGCAGTTCTTC
CATRIGTSGANEQFF
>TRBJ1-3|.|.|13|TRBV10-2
TGCGCCACCTTTGGGGACGGTGGAAACACCATATATTTT
CATFGDGGNTIYF
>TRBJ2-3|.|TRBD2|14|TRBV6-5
TGTGCCAGCCGGACTAGCGGGAGGGCAGATACGCAGTATTTT
CASRTSGRADTQYF
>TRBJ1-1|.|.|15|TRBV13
TGTGCCAGCAGCTTAAGTATGGGTTTGAACACTGAAGCTTTCTTT
CASSLSMGLNTEAFF
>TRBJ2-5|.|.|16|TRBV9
TGTGCCAGCAGCCCCGGGGTGGTAGCAGGGCAGGAGACCCAGTACTTC
CASSPGVVAGQETQYF
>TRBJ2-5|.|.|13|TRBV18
TGTGCCAGCTCAGGGAACAGAGGGGAGACCCAGTACTTC
CASSGNRGETQYF
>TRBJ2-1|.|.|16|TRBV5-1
TGCGCCAGCAGCCCGCAGCCAGGGGTCACCTACAATGAGCAGTTCTTC
CASSPQPGVTYNEQFF
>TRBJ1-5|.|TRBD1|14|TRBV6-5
TGTGCCAGCAGAGTGACAGGGGATAATCAGCCCCAGCATTTT
CASRVTGDNQPQHF
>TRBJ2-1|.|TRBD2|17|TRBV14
TGTGCCAGCAGCCAAGAGACTAGCGGGAGGTACTACAATGAGCAGTTCTTC
CASSQETSGRYYNEQFF
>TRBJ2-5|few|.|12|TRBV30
TGTGCCTGGAGTGTCGGATGGGAGACCCAGTACTTC
CAWSVGWETQYF
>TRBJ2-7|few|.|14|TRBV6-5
TGTGCCAGCAGTGAACGACACCTCTCCTACGAGCAGTACTTC
CASSERHLSYEQYF
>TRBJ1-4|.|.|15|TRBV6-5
TGTGCCAGCAGTGTCCTCGGGGGAACTAATGAAAAACTGTTTTTT
CASSVLGGTNEKLFF
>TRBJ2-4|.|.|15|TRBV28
TGTGCCAGCAGTTTAGGGGGCGCAGCCAAAAACATTCAGTACTTC
CASSLGGAAKNIQYF
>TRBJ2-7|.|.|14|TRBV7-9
TGTGCCAGCGCAAAACTAGCAGTTTCCTACGAGCAGTACTTC
CASAKLAVSYEQYF
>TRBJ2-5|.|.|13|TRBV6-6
TGTGCCAGCAGTTATTGGGCTGGGGAGACCCAGTACTTC
CASSYWAGETQYF